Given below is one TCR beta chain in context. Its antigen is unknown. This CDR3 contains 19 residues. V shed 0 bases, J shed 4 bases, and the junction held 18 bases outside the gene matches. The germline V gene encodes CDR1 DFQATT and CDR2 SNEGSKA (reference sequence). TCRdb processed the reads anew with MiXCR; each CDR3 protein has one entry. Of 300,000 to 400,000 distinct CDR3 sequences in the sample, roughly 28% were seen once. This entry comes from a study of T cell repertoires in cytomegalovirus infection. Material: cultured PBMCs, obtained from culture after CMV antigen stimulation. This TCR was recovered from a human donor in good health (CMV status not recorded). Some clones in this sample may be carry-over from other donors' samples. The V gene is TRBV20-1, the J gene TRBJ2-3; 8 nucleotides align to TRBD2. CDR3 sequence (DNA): TGCAGTGCTAGAGATGCCAGCGGGAGATCCCCCCTTGTGGCAGATACGCAGTATTTT. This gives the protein CSARDASGRSPLVADTQYF.